This record covers a single TCR beta chain. This entry is derived from a study of cytomegalovirus exposure and HLA in healthy donors. Primers for the PCR totalled 60 Vbeta and 13 Jbeta. The repertoire was sequenced with immunoSEQ multiplex PCR; TCRdb's copy has only in-frame clones and lacks some. The table has 150,000 to 200,000 clones, approximately 78% seen once. The sequencing sample was made of PBMCs. The receptor's source is a woman between 35 and 50 years old in good health and CMV-seronegative.

DNA for the CDR3: TGTGCCACCAGCAGGGGGGACAGTAAGACTAATGAAAAACTGTTTTTT. It encodes CATSRGDSKTNEKLFF. V usage is TRBV15 and J usage is TRBJ1-4; 7 bases are shared with TRBD1. The CDR3 contains 16 residues. Trimming cost V 3 bases and J 2 bases; bases outside gene matches: 6. The germline gives CDR1 LNHNV, CDR2 YYDKDF (reference sequence).